This T cell receptor (beta chain) was identified during a study of T-cell memory formation after mild COVID-19. Overall study context: Largely, TCR clusters stayed within a single donor. Study-wide points: SARS-CoV-2 specificity was not confirmed for second-wave clones peaking on day 37. CD4+ contracting clones were mainly CM and EM; CD8+ ones, EMRA.

Per germline, CDR1 SGHTA and CDR2 FQGNSA. The CDR3 is 15 amino acids. Trimming at V came to 5 bases and at J to 4 bases, leaving 9 bases not matched to a gene. This clonotype occurred many times. The antigen remains undetermined. TCRdb reprocessed the 5' RACE reads with MiXCR, giving one entry per CDR3 protein. The repertoire consists of around 200,000 distinct CDR3 sequences, with over 7.5% occurring once and the leading ten covering roughly 3.5%. The sample consisted of PBMCs or a T cell subset sorted from them (not recorded which). This chain connects TRBV7-2 to TRBJ2-3; 7 bases fit TRBD1. The receptor comes from a man between 18 and 35 years old who had mild COVID-19 (a few samples of this study predate the infection). Cell type and time point are not known. CDR3 nucleotides: TGTGCCAGCAGCCCCGGGGCAGGGGGTCCAGATACGCAGTATTTT. The encoded protein is CASSPGAGGPDTQYF.